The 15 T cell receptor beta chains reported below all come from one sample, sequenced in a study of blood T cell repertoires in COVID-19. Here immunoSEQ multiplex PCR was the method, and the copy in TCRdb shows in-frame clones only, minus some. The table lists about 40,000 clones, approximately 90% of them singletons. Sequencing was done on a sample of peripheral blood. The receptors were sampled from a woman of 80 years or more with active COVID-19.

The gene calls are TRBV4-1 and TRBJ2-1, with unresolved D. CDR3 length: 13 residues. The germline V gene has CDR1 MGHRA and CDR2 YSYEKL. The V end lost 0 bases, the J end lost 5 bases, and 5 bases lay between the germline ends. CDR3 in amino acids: CASSQDPDNEQFF. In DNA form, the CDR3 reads TGCGCCAGCAGCCAAGATCCCGACAATGAGCAGTTCTTC.

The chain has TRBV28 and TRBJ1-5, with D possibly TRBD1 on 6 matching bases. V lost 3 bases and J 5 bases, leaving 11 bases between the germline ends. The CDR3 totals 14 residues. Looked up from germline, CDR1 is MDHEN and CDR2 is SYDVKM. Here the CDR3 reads CASSFQQGHQPQHF. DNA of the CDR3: TGTGCCAGCAGTTTTCAACAGGGTCATCAGCCCCAGCATTTT.

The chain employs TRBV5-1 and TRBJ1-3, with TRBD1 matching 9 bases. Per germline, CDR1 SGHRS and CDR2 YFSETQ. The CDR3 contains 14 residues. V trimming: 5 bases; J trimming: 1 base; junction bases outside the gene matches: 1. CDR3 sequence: CASRQGASGNTIYF. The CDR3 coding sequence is TGCGCCAGCAGACAGGGGGCTTCTGGAAACACCATATATTTT.

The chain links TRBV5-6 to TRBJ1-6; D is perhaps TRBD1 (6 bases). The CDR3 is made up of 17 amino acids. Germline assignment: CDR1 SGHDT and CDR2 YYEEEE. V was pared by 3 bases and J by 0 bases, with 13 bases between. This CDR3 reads CASSSLGHSSYNSPLHF. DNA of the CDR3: TGTGCCAGCAGCTCCCTGGGACATAGCTCCTATAATTCACCCCTCCACTTT.

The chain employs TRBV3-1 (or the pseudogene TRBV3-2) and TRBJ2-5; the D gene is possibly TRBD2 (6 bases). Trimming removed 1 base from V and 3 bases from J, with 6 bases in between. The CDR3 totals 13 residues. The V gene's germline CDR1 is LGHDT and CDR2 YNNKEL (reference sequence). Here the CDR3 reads CASSQGGEETQYF. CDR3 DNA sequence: TGTGCCAGCAGCCAAGGGGGGGAAGAGACCCAGTACTTC.

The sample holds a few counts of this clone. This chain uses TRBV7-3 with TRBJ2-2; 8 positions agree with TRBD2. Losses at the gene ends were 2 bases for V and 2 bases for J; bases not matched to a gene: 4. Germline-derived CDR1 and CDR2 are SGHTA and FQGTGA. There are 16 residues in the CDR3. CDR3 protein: CASSLAGGANTGELFF. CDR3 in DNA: TGTGCCAGCAGCTTAGCCGGGGGGGCCAACACCGGGGAGCTGTTTTTT.

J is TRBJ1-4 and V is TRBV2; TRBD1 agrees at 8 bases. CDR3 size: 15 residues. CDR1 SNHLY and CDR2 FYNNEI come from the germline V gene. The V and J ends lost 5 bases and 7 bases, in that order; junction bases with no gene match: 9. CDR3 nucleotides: TGTGCCAGCAGTCATCAGGGGGCGTCGGGTGAAAAACTGTTTTTT. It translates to CASSHQGASGEKLFF.

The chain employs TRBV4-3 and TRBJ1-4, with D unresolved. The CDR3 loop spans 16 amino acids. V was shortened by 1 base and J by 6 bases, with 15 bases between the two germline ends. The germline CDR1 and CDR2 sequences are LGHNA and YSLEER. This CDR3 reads CASSQGSARRDEKLFF. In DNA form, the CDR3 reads TGCGCCAGCAGCCAAGGGTCGGCGCGTCGGGATGAAAAACTGTTTTTT.

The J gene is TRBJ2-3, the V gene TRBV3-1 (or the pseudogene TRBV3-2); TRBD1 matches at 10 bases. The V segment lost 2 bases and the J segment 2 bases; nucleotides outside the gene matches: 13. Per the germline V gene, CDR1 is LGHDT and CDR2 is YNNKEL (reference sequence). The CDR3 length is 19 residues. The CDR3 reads CASSQWAPGQGTYTDTQYF. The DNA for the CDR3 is TGTGCCAGCAGCCAATGGGCCCCGGGACAGGGGACTTACACAGATACGCAGTATTTT.

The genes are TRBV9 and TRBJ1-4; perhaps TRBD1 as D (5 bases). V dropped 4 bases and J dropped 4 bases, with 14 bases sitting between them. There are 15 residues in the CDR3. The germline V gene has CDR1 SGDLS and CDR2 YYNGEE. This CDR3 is CASSPRQTFNEKLFF. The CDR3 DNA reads TGTGCCAGCAGCCCCCGACAGACTTTTAATGAAAAACTGTTTTTT.

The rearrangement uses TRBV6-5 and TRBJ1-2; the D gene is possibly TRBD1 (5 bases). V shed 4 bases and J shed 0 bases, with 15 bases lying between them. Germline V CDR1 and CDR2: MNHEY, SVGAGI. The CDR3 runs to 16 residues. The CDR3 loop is CASSSRTSSPNYGYTF. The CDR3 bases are TGTGCCAGCAGTTCGAGGACATCTTCCCCTAACTATGGCTACACCTTC.

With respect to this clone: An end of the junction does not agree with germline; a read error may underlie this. The CDR3 DNA reads as TGTGCTAGCAGCTTGACTGACGGGGCCAACGTCCTGACTTTC. As protein: CASSLTDGANVLTF. V gene TRBV7-7 combines with J gene TRBJ2-6, with D unresolved. The germline CDR1 and CDR2 sequences are SSHAT and FNYEAQ (reference sequence). The CDR3 sequence is 14 residues long. Based on the CDR3 plus reference TRBV7-7 and TRBJ2-6, the full variable domain is GAGVSQSPRYKVTKRGQDVTLRCDPISSHATLYWYQQALGQGPEFLTYFNYEAQPDKSGLPSDRFSAERPEGSISTLTIQRTEQRDSAMYRCASSLTDGANVLTFGAGSRLTVL.

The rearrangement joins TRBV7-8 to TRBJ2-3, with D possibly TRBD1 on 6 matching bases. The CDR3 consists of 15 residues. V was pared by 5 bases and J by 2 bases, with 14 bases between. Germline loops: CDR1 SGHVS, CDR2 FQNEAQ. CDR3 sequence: CASSPQGWFTDTQYF. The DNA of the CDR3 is TGTGCCAGCAGCCCACAGGGCTGGTTCACAGATACGCAGTATTTT.

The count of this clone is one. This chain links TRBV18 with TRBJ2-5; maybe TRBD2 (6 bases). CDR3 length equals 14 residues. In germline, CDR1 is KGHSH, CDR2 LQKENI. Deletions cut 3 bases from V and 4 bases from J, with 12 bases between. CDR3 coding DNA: TGTGCCAGCTCACCTGGAGGGGCGGGAGAGACCCAGTACTTC. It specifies CASSPGGAGETQYF.

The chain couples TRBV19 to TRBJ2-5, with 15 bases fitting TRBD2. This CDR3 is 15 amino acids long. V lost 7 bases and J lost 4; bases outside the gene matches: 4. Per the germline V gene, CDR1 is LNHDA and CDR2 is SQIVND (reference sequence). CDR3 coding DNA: TGTGCCAGTATGAGGACTAGCGGGGGGGTAGAGACCCAGTACTTC. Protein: CASMRTSGGVETQYF.